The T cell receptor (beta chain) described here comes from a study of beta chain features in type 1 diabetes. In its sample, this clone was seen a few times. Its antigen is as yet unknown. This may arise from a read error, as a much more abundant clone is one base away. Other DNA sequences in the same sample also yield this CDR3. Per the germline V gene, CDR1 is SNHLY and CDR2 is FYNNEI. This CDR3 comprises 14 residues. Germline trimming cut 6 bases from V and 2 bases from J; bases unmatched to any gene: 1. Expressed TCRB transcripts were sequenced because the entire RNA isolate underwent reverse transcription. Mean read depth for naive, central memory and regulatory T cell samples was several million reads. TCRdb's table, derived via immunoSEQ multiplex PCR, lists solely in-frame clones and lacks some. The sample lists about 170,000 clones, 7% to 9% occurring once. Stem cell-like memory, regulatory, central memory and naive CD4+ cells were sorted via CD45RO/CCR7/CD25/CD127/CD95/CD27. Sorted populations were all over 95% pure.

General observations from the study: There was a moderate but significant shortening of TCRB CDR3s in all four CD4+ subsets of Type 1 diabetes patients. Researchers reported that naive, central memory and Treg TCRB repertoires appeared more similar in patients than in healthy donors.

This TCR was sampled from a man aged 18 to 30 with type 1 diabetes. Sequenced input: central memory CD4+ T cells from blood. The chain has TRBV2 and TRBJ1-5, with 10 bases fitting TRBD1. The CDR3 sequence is CASSGTGGNQPQHF. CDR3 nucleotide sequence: TGTGCCAGCAGCGGGACAGGGGGCAATCAGCCCCAGCATTTT.